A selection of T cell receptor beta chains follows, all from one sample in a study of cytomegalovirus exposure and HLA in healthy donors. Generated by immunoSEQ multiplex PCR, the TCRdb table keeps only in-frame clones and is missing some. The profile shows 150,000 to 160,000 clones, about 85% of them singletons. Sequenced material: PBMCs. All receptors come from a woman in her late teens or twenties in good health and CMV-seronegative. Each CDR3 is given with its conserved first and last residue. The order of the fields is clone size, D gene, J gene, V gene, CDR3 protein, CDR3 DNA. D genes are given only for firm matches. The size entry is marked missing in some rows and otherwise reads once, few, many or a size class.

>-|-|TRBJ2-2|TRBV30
CAWTLGNTGELFF
TGTGCCTGGACCCTCGGGAACACCGGGGAGCTGTTTTTT
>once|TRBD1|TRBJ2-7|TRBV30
CAWSVSGGRNEQYF
TGTGCCTGGAGTGTTTCAGGGGGCCGGAACGAGCAGTACTTC
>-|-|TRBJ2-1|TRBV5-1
CASSLAGGARGNEQFF
TGCGCCAGCAGCTTGGCCGGAGGGGCCAGAGGGAATGAGCAGTTCTTC
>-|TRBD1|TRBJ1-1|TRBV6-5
CASRRQGTEAFF
TGTGCCAGCAGACGACAGGGCACTGAAGCTTTCTTT
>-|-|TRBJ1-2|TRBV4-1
CASSQAGLSGGYTF
TGCGCCAGCAGCCAAGCGGGCCTTTCGGGAGGCTACACCTTC
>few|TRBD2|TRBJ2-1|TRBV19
CASSVRTSGRNNEQFF
TGTGCCAGTAGTGTGAGGACTAGCGGGAGGAATAATGAGCAGTTCTTC
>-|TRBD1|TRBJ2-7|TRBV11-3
CASSSGTAYEQYF
TGTGCCAGCAGTTCCGGGACAGCCTACGAGCAGTACTTC
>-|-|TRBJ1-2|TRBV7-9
CSSSLAGSAGGYGYTF
TGTTCCAGCAGCTTAGCCGGATCCGCAGGAGGTTATGGCTACACCTTC
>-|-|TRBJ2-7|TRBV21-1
CASSPKRRSYEQYF
TGTGCCAGCAGCCCCAAGAGGCGGTCCTACGAGCAGTACTTC
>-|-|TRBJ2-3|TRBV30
CAWIRKEFSTDTQYF
TGTGCCTGGATTCGAAAGGAGTTTAGCACAGATACGCAGTATTTT
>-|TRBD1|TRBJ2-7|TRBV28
CASSPPRTGRYEQYF
TGTGCCAGCAGTCCTCCTCGGACAGGCCGTTACGAGCAGTACTTC
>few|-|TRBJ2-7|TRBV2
CASSVWRESSYEQYF
TGTGCCAGCAGTGTTTGGAGGGAGAGCTCCTACGAGCAGTACTTC
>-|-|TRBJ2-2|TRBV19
CASSIGPPQGEGSAGELFF
TGTGCCAGTAGTATAGGCCCCCCACAGGGAGAGGGCTCTGCCGGGGAGCTGTTTTTT
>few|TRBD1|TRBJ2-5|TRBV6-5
CASSHSGTGEETQYF
TGTGCCAGCAGTCATTCCGGGACAGGGGAAGAGACCCAGTACTTC
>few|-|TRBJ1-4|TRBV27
CASSFWKAGGVSNEKLFF
TGTGCCAGCAGTTTCTGGAAGGCGGGGGGGGTATCTAATGAAAAACTGTTTTTT
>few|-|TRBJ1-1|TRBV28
CASGRGKAFF
TGTGCCAGCGGGAGGGGAAAAGCTTTCTTT
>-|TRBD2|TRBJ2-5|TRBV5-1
CASSLGGLAGRETQYF
TGCGCCAGCAGCTTGGGAGGACTAGCGGGAAGGGAGACCCAGTACTTC
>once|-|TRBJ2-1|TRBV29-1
CSVGRDLNNEQFF
TGCAGCGTTGGCCGGGACTTAAACAATGAGCAGTTCTTC
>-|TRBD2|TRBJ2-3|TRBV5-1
CASSPPGGRADTQYF
TGCGCCAGCAGCCCACCGGGCGGGAGGGCAGATACGCAGTATTTT
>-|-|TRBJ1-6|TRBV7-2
CASSSIDRNNSPLHF
TGTGCCAGCAGCTCGATTGACAGGAATAATTCACCCCTCCACTTT
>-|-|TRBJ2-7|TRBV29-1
CSVGGGAGDLYEQYF
TGCAGCGTTGGTGGTGGGGCAGGGGACCTTTACGAGCAGTACTTC
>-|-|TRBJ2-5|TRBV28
CASSFRRGTRGAQYF
TGTGCCAGCAGTTTTAGGCGGGGAACGCGCGGGGCCCAGTACTTC
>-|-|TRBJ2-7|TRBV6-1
CASSEGQSQREQYF
TGTGCCAGCAGTGAAGGTCAGTCCCAGCGGGAGCAGTACTTC
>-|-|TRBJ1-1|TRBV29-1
CSGVGANMNTEAFF
TGCAGCGGAGTTGGGGCAAATATGAACACTGAAGCTTTCTTT
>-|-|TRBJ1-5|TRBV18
CASSPGAGGNQPQHF
TGTGCCAGCTCACCGGGCGCGGGTGGCAATCAGCCCCAGCATTTT
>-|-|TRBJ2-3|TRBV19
CASSTTSTDTQYF
TGTGCCAGTAGTACGACAAGCACAGATACGCAGTATTTT
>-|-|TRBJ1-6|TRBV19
CASKRTERNSPLHF
TGTGCCAGTAAGCGGACTGAGAGGAATTCACCCCTCCACTTT
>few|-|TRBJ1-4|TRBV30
CAWSKRVPGKLFF
TGTGCCTGGAGTAAGAGGGTCCCCGGAAAACTGTTTTTT
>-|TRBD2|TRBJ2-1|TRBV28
CASSVLAGHVGNEQFF
TGTGCCAGCAGTGTACTAGCGGGGCACGTGGGGAATGAGCAGTTCTTC
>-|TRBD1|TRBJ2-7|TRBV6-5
CASSALGGSRSEQYF
TGTGCCAGCAGCGCCCTAGGGGGCTCTCGATCCGAGCAGTACTTC
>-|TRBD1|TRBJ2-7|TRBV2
CASSDRGFLSYEQYF
TGTGCCAGCAGTGACAGGGGGTTTTTATCCTACGAGCAGTACTTC
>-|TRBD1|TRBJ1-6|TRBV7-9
CASSVGQGMRPLHF
TGTGCCAGCAGCGTGGGACAGGGGATGCGACCCCTCCACTTT
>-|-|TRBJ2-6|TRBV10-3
CAISESKNPSSGANVLTF
TGTGCCATCAGTGAGTCGAAGAATCCTAGCTCTGGGGCCAACGTCCTGACTTTC
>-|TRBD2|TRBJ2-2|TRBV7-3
CASSLGLAGGGELFF
TGTGCCAGCAGCCTCGGACTAGCGGGCGGCGGGGAGCTGTTTTTT
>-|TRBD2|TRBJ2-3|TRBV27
CASSSRFRDYHHATQYF
TGTGCCAGCAGTTCGAGATTCCGGGACTACCACCATGCTACGCAGTATTTT
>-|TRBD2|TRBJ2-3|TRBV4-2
CASSQMTSGEADTQYF
TGTGCCAGCAGCCAAATGACTAGCGGGGAGGCAGATACGCAGTATTTT
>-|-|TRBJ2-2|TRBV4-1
CASSQGASANTGELFF
TGCGCCAGCAGCCAGGGGGCGAGCGCGAACACCGGGGAGCTGTTTTTT
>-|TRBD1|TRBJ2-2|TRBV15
CATSWGQGGGELFF
TGTGCCACCAGCTGGGGACAGGGAGGCGGGGAGCTGTTTTTT
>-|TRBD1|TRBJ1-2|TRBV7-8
CASSWGGQGSYGYTF
TGTGCCAGCAGCTGGGGCGGACAGGGCAGCTATGGCTACACCTTC
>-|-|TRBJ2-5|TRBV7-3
CASSSSPETQYF
TGTGCCAGCAGCTCCTCCCCTGAGACCCAGTACTTC
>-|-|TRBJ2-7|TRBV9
CASSVFGDTYEQYF
TGTGCCAGCAGCGTTTTCGGGGATACCTACGAGCAGTACTTC
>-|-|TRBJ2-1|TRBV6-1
CASSEGSTYNEQFF
TGTGCCAGCAGTGAAGGGTCTACCTACAATGAGCAGTTCTTC
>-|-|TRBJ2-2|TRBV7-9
CASSSGVLNTGELFF
TGTGCCAGCAGCTCAGGCGTTTTGAACACCGGGGAGCTGTTTTTT
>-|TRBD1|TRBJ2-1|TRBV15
CATSSGQGAVNEQFF
TGTGCCACCAGTTCTGGACAGGGGGCTGTAAATGAGCAGTTCTTC
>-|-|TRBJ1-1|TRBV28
CASSSDIWAEAFF
TGTGCCAGCAGTTCGGACATCTGGGCTGAAGCTTTCTTT
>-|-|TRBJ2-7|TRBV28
CASSLYRMGVKSYEQYF
TGTGCCAGCAGTTTATACAGGATGGGCGTAAAATCCTACGAGCAGTACTTC
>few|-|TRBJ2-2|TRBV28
CASTPRPKLNTGELFF
TGTGCCAGCACCCCTAGACCCAAGCTCAACACCGGGGAGCTGTTTTTT
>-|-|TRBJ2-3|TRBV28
CATSQQYTQYF
TGTGCCACCTCCCAACAATATACGCAGTATTTT
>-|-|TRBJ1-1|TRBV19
CASSIDLLGPEAFF
TGTGCCAGTAGTATAGATCTCCTTGGGCCTGAAGCTTTCTTT
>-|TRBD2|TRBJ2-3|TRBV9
CASSVEASGADTQYF
TGTGCCAGCAGCGTAGAGGCTAGCGGAGCAGATACGCAGTATTTT
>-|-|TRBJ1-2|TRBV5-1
CASSSTSGTQSGYGYTF
TGCGCCAGCAGCTCCACCTCCGGGACACAAAGTGGCTATGGCTACACCTTC
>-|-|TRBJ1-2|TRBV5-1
CASSLSGGYTF
TGCGCCAGCAGCTTGAGCGGTGGCTACACCTTC
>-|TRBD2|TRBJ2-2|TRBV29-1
CSVPGLAGATNTGELFF
TGCAGCGTCCCGGGACTAGCGGGGGCCACGAACACCGGGGAGCTGTTTTTT
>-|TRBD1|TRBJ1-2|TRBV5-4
CASSLAGGGGGYGYTF
TGTGCCAGCAGCTTGGCGGGAGGGGGCGGGGGTTATGGCTACACCTTC
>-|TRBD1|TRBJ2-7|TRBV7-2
CASSLVTGDYEQYF
TGTGCCAGCAGCTTAGTAACAGGGGACTACGAGCAGTACTTC
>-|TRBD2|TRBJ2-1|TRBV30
CARSGGSYNEQFF
TGTGCCCGTAGCGGGGGTTCCTACAATGAGCAGTTCTTC
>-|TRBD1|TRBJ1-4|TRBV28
CASSSSGGAGSNEKLFF
TGTGCCAGCAGCTCTTCAGGGGGCGCGGGATCTAATGAAAAACTGTTTTTT